The clone carrying this T cell receptor beta chain was seen only a few times. Its antigen remains unknown. The data belong to a study of human T cells and chemical hapten exposure. Overall study context: Diagnoses of alopecia areata, totalis or universalis occurred in mostly female patients. Study-wide results and limits: All donors were alopecia patients, so their immunity may differ from that of healthy people.

The ends lost 4 bases at V and 16 bases at J; junction bases unmatched: 14. Germline-derived CDR1 and CDR2 are SNHLY and FYNNEI. The CDR3 runs 15 residues. Time point described: patch test 1, 2 weeks after DPC sensitization. Treatment here: therapeutic diphenylcyclopropenone sensitization with weekly scalp DPC. TCRdb re-derived calls from the RACE reads in MiXCR, one entry per CDR3 protein. Of 150,000 to 200,000 distinct CDR3 sequences listed, roughly 15% are singletons. The source of this sequence is a woman aged 25 to 45 with alopecia areata. Some clones in this sample may be carry-over from other donors' samples. Sequenced here: whole blood, sampled in connection with sensitization to the hapten diphenylcyclopropenone (DPC). The rearrangement uses TRBV2 and TRBJ1-6, with 9 positions matching TRBD1. The DNA of the CDR3 is TGTGCCAGCAGTGGGGGACAGGGTACTTTCCGAGCTCTCCACTTT. It codes for CASSGGQGTFRALHF.